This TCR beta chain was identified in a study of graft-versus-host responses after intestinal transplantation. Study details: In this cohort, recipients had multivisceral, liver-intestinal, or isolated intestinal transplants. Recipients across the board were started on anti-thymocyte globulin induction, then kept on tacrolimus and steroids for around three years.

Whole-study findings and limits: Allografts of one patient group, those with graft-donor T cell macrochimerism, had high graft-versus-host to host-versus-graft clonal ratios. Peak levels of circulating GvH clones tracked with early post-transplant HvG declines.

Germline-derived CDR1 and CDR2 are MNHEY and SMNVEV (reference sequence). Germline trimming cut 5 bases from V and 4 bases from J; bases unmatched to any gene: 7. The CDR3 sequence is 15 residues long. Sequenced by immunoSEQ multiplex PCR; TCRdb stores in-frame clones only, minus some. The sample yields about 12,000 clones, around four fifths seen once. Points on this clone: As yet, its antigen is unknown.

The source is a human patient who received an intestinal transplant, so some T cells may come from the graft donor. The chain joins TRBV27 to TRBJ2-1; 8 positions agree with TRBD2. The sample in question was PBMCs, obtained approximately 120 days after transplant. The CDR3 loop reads CASSPSGGVYNEQFF. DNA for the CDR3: TGTGCCAGCAGTCCCTCGGGGGGGGTGTACAATGAGCAGTTCTTC.